The rows below give T cell receptor beta chains drawn from one sample of a study of blood T cell repertoires in COVID-19. Assay used: immunoSEQ multiplex PCR; TCRdb lists only in-frame clones, some missing. The sample has some 270,000 clones; 90% are singletons. Sequencing was done on a sample of peripheral blood. The receptor source for this set is a woman in her sixties or seventies with COVID-19, enrolled during active disease. CDR3s include the opening cysteine and the closing phenylalanine or tryptophan. D genes are given only for firm matches. Some rows mark clone size as missing; the rest say once, few, many or name a class of expanded clone.

clone size: few
D gene: TRBD1
J gene: TRBJ1-6
V gene: TRBV10-1
CDR3 DNA: TGCGCCAGCAGGCGACCCGCGCGTCAGGGGGCGGATTCACCCCTCCACTTT
CDR3 protein: CASRRPARQGADSPLHF

clone size: NA
D gene: NA
J gene: TRBJ1-1
V gene: TRBV9
CDR3 DNA: TGTGCCAGCAGCCCGGCGGGGCGCACTGAAGCTTTCTTT
CDR3 protein: CASSPAGRTEAFF

clone size: NA
D gene: NA
J gene: TRBJ2-4
V gene: TRBV11-2
CDR3 DNA: TGTGCCAGCAGCAACCGTCGGACATTTTTCAAAAACATTCAGTACTTC
CDR3 protein: CASSNRRTFFKNIQYF

clone size: NA
D gene: NA
J gene: TRBJ1-5
V gene: TRBV19
CDR3 DNA: TGTGCCAGTAGTATTGGACAGAGCAATCAGCCCCAGCATTTT
CDR3 protein: CASSIGQSNQPQHF

clone size: few
D gene: NA
J gene: TRBJ1-4
V gene: TRBV19
CDR3 DNA: TGTGCCAGTAGTATCGGGTCGGTTGAAAAACTGTTTTTT
CDR3 protein: CASSIGSVEKLFF

clone size: NA
D gene: NA
J gene: TRBJ1-1
V gene: TRBV12-3/TRBV12-4
CDR3 DNA: TGTGCCAGCAGTATTACATCTGAAGCTTTCTTT
CDR3 protein: CASSITSEAFF

clone size: NA
D gene: NA
J gene: TRBJ2-5
V gene: TRBV6-6
CDR3 DNA: TGTGCCAGCAGTTACCCCGCCACACAAGAGACCCAGTACTTC
CDR3 protein: CASSYPATQETQYF

clone size: NA
D gene: TRBD1
J gene: TRBJ1-5
V gene: TRBV4-2
CDR3 DNA: TGTGCCAGCAGCCAACGAGACAGGGGGACTAATCAGCCCCAGCATTTT
CDR3 protein: CASSQRDRGTNQPQHF

clone size: NA
D gene: NA
J gene: TRBJ1-1
V gene: TRBV19
CDR3 DNA: TGTGCCAGTAGCATTAACACTGAAGCTTTCTTT
CDR3 protein: CASSINTEAFF

clone size: NA
D gene: NA
J gene: TRBJ2-7
V gene: TRBV27
CDR3 DNA: TGTGCCAGCAGTTTAGCACAGAACTACGAGCAGTACTTC
CDR3 protein: CASSLAQNYEQYF

clone size: NA
D gene: NA
J gene: TRBJ2-5
V gene: TRBV6-6
CDR3 DNA: TGTGCCAGCAGCCCGGGACACGAGACCCAGTACTTC
CDR3 protein: CASSPGHETQYF

clone size: NA
D gene: NA
J gene: TRBJ1-5
V gene: TRBV21-1
CDR3 DNA: TGTGCCAGCAGCAAAGGCGGGCAGCGGGAAAATCAGCCCCAGCATTTT
CDR3 protein: CASSKGGQRENQPQHF

clone size: NA
D gene: NA
J gene: TRBJ1-3
V gene: TRBV2
CDR3 DNA: TGTGCCAGCAGTGTCGGGGGCTCTGGAAACACCATATATTTT
CDR3 protein: CASSVGGSGNTIYF

clone size: NA
D gene: NA
J gene: TRBJ1-5
V gene: TRBV19
CDR3 DNA: TGTGCCAGTAGTGGTCTGGACTATAGCAATCAGCCCCAGCATTTT
CDR3 protein: CASSGLDYSNQPQHF

clone size: NA
D gene: TRBD1
J gene: TRBJ2-7
V gene: TRBV28
CDR3 DNA: TGTGCCAGCAGGCTCCAGGGACAGGACTACGAGCAGTACTTC
CDR3 protein: CASRLQGQDYEQYF

clone size: NA
D gene: TRBD1
J gene: TRBJ1-1
V gene: TRBV6-5
CDR3 DNA: TGTGCCAGCAGTTCGAAGACAGGGGGCCCCACTGAAGCTTTCTTT
CDR3 protein: CASSSKTGGPTEAFF

clone size: NA
D gene: NA
J gene: TRBJ1-2
V gene: TRBV11-2
CDR3 DNA: TGTGCCAGCAGCTTTTCACTTTCAGGTTCCTATGGCTACACCTTC
CDR3 protein: CASSFSLSGSYGYTF

clone size: NA
D gene: TRBD1
J gene: TRBJ1-5
V gene: TRBV28
CDR3 DNA: TGTGCCAGCAGTTTACGGACAGGTCATAGCAATCAGCCCCAGCATTTT
CDR3 protein: CASSLRTGHSNQPQHF

clone size: NA
D gene: NA
J gene: TRBJ2-1
V gene: TRBV9
CDR3 DNA: TGTGCCAGCAGCGTAGAGGGGCAGAATCTTGAGCAGTTCTTC
CDR3 protein: CASSVEGQNLEQFF

clone size: NA
D gene: NA
J gene: TRBJ1-5
V gene: TRBV5-5
CDR3 DNA: TGTGCCAGCAGCTTGGAAGGGGATTATAGCAATCAGCCCCAGCATTTT
CDR3 protein: CASSLEGDYSNQPQHF

clone size: NA
D gene: NA
J gene: TRBJ1-2
V gene: TRBV6-5
CDR3 DNA: TGTGCCAGTAGCGAGGGGACACCGGTCTATGGCTACACCTTC
CDR3 protein: CASSEGTPVYGYTF

clone size: NA
D gene: NA
J gene: TRBJ2-7
V gene: TRBV18
CDR3 DNA: TGTGCCAGCTCACCACCGGGAGGGGGTAGCTCCTACGAGCAGTACTTC
CDR3 protein: CASSPPGGGSSYEQYF

clone size: NA
D gene: NA
J gene: TRBJ1-5
V gene: TRBV5-6
CDR3 DNA: TGTGCCAGCAGCCGAGCGGGGGGAAGGGATCAGCCCCAGCATTTT
CDR3 protein: CASSRAGGRDQPQHF

clone size: NA
D gene: NA
J gene: TRBJ1-5
V gene: TRBV7-8
CDR3 DNA: TGTGCCAGCAGCTTATCCGGCCAACATTTGTGGGGGCTCTATAGCAATCAGCCCCAGCATTTT
CDR3 protein: CASSLSGQHLWGLYSNQPQHF

clone size: NA
D gene: NA
J gene: TRBJ1-4
V gene: TRBV9
CDR3 DNA: TGTGCCAGCAGCGTAGGCCGTAGGATTGGAGCGGCAACTAATGAAAAACTGTTTTTT
CDR3 protein: CASSVGRRIGAATNEKLFF

clone size: NA
D gene: TRBD2
J gene: TRBJ2-6
V gene: TRBV3-1/TRBV3-2
CDR3 DNA: TGTGCCAGCAGCCAAGGAGGTAGCGGGGGCTCTGGGGCCAACGTCCTGACTTTC
CDR3 protein: CASSQGGSGGSGANVLTF

clone size: few
D gene: TRBD1
J gene: TRBJ2-5
V gene: TRBV10-3
CDR3 DNA: TGTGCCATCAGTGGGCAGGGGGTAGGTGAGACCCAGTACTTC
CDR3 protein: CAISGQGVGETQYF

clone size: NA
D gene: TRBD2
J gene: TRBJ2-3
V gene: TRBV2
CDR3 DNA: TGTGCCAGCGGCGGACTAGCGGGGAAAGATACGCAGTATTTT
CDR3 protein: CASGGLAGKDTQYF

clone size: NA
D gene: NA
J gene: TRBJ1-4
V gene: TRBV29-1
CDR3 DNA: TGCAGCGTTGTAGTAGACTATAATGAAAAACTGTTTTTT
CDR3 protein: CSVVVDYNEKLFF

clone size: NA
D gene: TRBD2
J gene: TRBJ2-3
V gene: TRBV30
CDR3 DNA: TGTGCCTGGAGTGGATTCCCTAGCGGGGTAAATACGCAGTATTTT
CDR3 protein: CAWSGFPSGVNTQYF

clone size: NA
D gene: NA
J gene: TRBJ2-7
V gene: TRBV5-8
CDR3 DNA: TGTGCCAGCAGCCTTGCGGGGGCAGCCTCCTACGAGCAGTACTTC
CDR3 protein: CASSLAGAASYEQYF

clone size: NA
D gene: NA
J gene: TRBJ1-2
V gene: TRBV24-1
CDR3 DNA: TGTGCCACCAGTGACCCAGGGTCTGGCTACACCTTC
CDR3 protein: CATSDPGSGYTF

clone size: NA
D gene: TRBD1
J gene: TRBJ1-5
V gene: TRBV7-2
CDR3 DNA: TGTGCCAGCAGCTTACTGGCGGGACAGCCAGGCAATCAGCCCCAGCATTTT
CDR3 protein: CASSLLAGQPGNQPQHF

clone size: NA
D gene: NA
J gene: TRBJ1-2
V gene: TRBV19
CDR3 DNA: TGTGCCAGTAGTTCCCCTGCGTTGGGAGGACTATATGGCTACACCTTC
CDR3 protein: CASSSPALGGLYGYTF

clone size: few
D gene: TRBD1
J gene: TRBJ2-7
V gene: TRBV5-4
CDR3 DNA: TGTGCCAGCAGCCCCGGGACAGGGACTTTCTACGAGCAGTACTTC
CDR3 protein: CASSPGTGTFYEQYF

clone size: few
D gene: TRBD2
J gene: TRBJ2-7
V gene: TRBV4-2
CDR3 DNA: TGTGCCAGCAGCCTTAATAGCGGGGGGGGCCGGGACGAGCAGTACTTC
CDR3 protein: CASSLNSGGGRDEQYF